These 21 T cell receptor beta chains were all obtained from the same sample, sequenced in a study of T cell repertoires in cytomegalovirus infection. TCRdb analysed the reads with MiXCR anew, one entry per CDR3 protein. This table has roughly 600,000 distinct CDR3 sequences, 24% appearing once. Input material: CD8+ T cells from PBMCs. The receptors originated from a human donor in good health (CMV status not recorded). Some clones in this sample may be carry-over from other donors' samples.

Ten or more counts support this clonotype. The V gene is TRBV10-1, the J gene TRBJ1-2; D is unclear. The CDR3 length is 14 residues. The V end was cut by 0 bases, the J end by 4 bases, with 9 bases between. The germline CDR1 and CDR2 sequences are WNHNN and SYGVQD (reference sequence). CDR3 bases: TGCGCCAGCAGTGAGTCCGAGACGGCCTATGGCTACACCTTC. The encoded protein is CASSESETAYGYTF.

This clonotype was counted once. The genes are TRBV20-1 and TRBJ2-1; TRBD2 agrees at 10 bases. Unmatched junction bases numbered 3, after V lost 7 bases and J lost 3 bases. The CDR3 is made up of 13 amino acids. The germline gives CDR1 DFQATT, CDR2 SNEGSKA (reference sequence). The CDR3: CSGSGGNYNEQFF. For the CDR3, the DNA is TGCAGTGGTAGCGGGGGGAACTACAATGAGCAGTTCTTC.

There are a few counts of this clonotype. This chain connects TRBV6-5 to TRBJ1-1; D gene unclear. From germline, CDR1 is MNHEY and CDR2 SVGAGI. Trimming stripped 1 base from V and 7 bases from J, with 10 bases between. The CDR3 has 13 residues. DNA for the CDR3: TGTGCCAGCAGTTACTGGCAGTTCGGTGAAGCTTTCTTT. Protein product: CASSYWQFGEAFF.

On this clonotype itself: The junction does not match germline at one end; this may be a read error. The chain carries TRBV4-1 and TRBJ2-7; no clear D. CDR1 and CDR2 (germline): MGHRA, YSYEKL. This CDR3 contains 13 residues. CDR3 in DNA: TGCGCCAGCAGCCCAGGAGAGACCTACGAACAGTGCTTC. Its translation: CASSPGETYEQCF.

This clonotype came up a few times. The CDR3 here is CASSRRDQPQHF. Here the CDR3 DNA reads TGTGCCAGCAGCCGGAGGGATCAGCCCCAGCATTTT. The gene calls are TRBV7-9 and TRBJ1-5, with D unresolved. The germline V gene has CDR1 SEHNR and CDR2 FQNEAQ (reference sequence). Between the trimmed V and J ends, which lost 5 bases and 5 bases, there was a span of 7 bases. This CDR3 region has 12 residues.

This rearrangement joins TRBV27 to TRBJ2-1; D may be TRBD2 (6 bases). CDR1 MNHEY and CDR2 SMNVEV come from the germline V gene (reference sequence). This CDR3 region has 14 residues. The V and J ends lost 4 bases and 8 bases respectively, with 15 bases between them. The CDR3 here is CASSYGTCIDEQFF. The CDR3, as DNA: TGTGCCAGCAGTTATGGGACTTGTATCGATGAGCAGTTCTTC.

The genes are TRBV20-1 and TRBJ1-1; possibly TRBD1 for D (6 bases). The CDR3 is 12 residues long. The V end lost 3 bases, the J end lost 6 bases, and 11 bases lay between the germline ends. Germline CDR1 and CDR2: DFQATT and SNEGSKA (reference sequence). CDR3: CSARSAGAEAFF. The CDR3 DNA is TGCAGTGCTAGGTCGGCAGGGGCTGAAGCTTTCTTT.

This clonotype was counted ten times or more. The V and J genes are TRBV6-1 and TRBJ2-7, with 7 bases lining up with TRBD1. The CDR3 extends over 12 amino acids. Germline values: CDR1 MNHNS, CDR2 SASEGT. With 5 bases clipped from V and 4 bases from J, the junction kept 2 bases outside the gene matches. The CDR3 region has the DNA TGTGCCAGCAGTTGGACAGGTTACGAGCAGTACGTC. This gives the protein CASSWTGYEQYV.

This sequence joins TRBV14 and TRBJ1-5, with D possibly matching TRBD1 (5 bases). V dropped 4 bases and J dropped 6 bases, with 10 bases sitting between them. CDR3 length: 13 residues. Looked up from germline, CDR1 is SGHDN and CDR2 is FVKESK. The CDR3 DNA is TGTGCCAGCAGCCGGGGGTCGCTTCAGCCCCAGCATTTT. Residues: CASSRGSLQPQHF.

The J gene is TRBJ2-1, the V gene TRBV2, with TRBD1 as a possible D gene (5 bases). The CDR3 has 18 residues. Germline V gene lookup returns CDR1 SNHLY and CDR2 FYNNEI. Trimming stripped 1 base from V and 0 bases from J, with 16 bases between. The CDR3 DNA follows: TGTGCCAGCAGTGAAGGGGGCCCAGAACAGAGCTCCTACAATGAGCAGTTCTTC. Protein: CASSEGGPEQSSYNEQFF.

The chain uses TRBV20-1 and TRBJ1-5; TRBD1 agrees at 7 bases. V shed 7 bases, J shed 5 bases, and the junction held 5 bases outside the gene matches. CDR3 length: 12 amino acids. Germline V gene sequence: CDR1 DFQATT, CDR2 SNEGSKA (reference sequence). This CDR3 is CSVRQGDQPQHF. The CDR3 nucleotides read TGCAGTGTCCGACAGGGAGATCAGCCCCAGCATTTT.

The count of this clonotype is one. CDR3: CSARLMRGATDTQYF. For the CDR3, the DNA is TGCAGTGCTAGGTTAATGCGGGGGGCCACAGATACGCAGTATTTT. This chain links TRBV20-1 with TRBJ2-3, with 8 bases aligning to TRBD2. Trimming at V came to 3 bases and at J to 2 bases, leaving 7 bases not matched to a gene. This CDR3 contains 15 residues. Per germline, CDR1 DFQATT and CDR2 SNEGSKA (reference sequence).

This clonotype was counted only a few times. V and J are TRBV7-9 and TRBJ2-7, with TRBD1 matching 7 bases. Germline CDR1 SEHNR, CDR2 FQNEAQ (reference sequence). After removal of 5 bases from V and 4 bases from J, the junction contained 5 bases not matched to a gene. The CDR3 is 13 residues long. CDR3 bases: TGTGCCAGCAGCCCAGGGGACAGATACGAGCAGTACGTC. As protein: CASSPGDRYEQYV.

The table lists this clonotype with many counts. This sequence joins TRBV7-9 and TRBJ1-1; TRBD1 matches 11 bases. V dropped 1 base and J dropped 2; count of bases not matched to a gene: 6. CDR1 and CDR2 (germline): SEHNR, FQNEAQ (reference sequence). The CDR3 runs 17 residues. CDR3 in amino acids: CASSLVGTGGRNTEAFF. The CDR3 coding sequence is TGTGCCAGCAGCTTAGTCGGGACAGGGGGACGTAACACTGAAGCTTTCTTT.

Of note for this clonotype: A clone one base away is much larger, so this may be a read error. This chain connects TRBV6-2 or TRBV6-3 to TRBJ1-5; D uncertain. Germline CDR1 is MNHEY and CDR2 is SVGEGT. The CDR3 length is 13 residues. The DNA for the CDR3 is TGTGTCAGCAGCCAGCGATTGGGTCAGCCCCAGCATTTT. It yields the protein CVSSQRLGQPQHF.

In its sample, this clonotype was seen many times. This rearrangement joins TRBV6-5 to TRBJ2-1, with a weak D call TRBD1 (5 bases). The V end lost 4 bases, the J end lost 2 bases, and 12 bases lay between the germline ends. This CDR3 comprises 15 residues. The germline V gene encodes CDR1 MNHEY and CDR2 SVGAGI. The CDR3 loop reads CASSSPTGTYNEQFF. In DNA form, the CDR3 reads TGTGCCAGCAGTTCCCCAACAGGTACCTACAATGAGCAGTTCTTC.

Only a few counts were recorded for this clonotype. This rearrangement joins TRBV7-6 to TRBJ2-7; 7 nucleotides align to TRBD1. V dropped 4 bases and J dropped 0; count of bases not matched to a gene: 12. This CDR3 is built from 17 residues. Germline values: CDR1 SGHVS, CDR2 FNYEAQ. The CDR3 loop reads CASSSPPGQLDSYEQYF. The CDR3 nucleotides are TGTGCCAGCAGCTCACCTCCGGGACAGTTAGACTCCTACGAGCAGTACTTC.

The chain uses TRBV28 and TRBJ1-5; unclear D gene. This CDR3 is built from 17 residues. Germline V gene data show CDR1 as MDHEN and CDR2 as SYDVKM. Trimming removed 1 base at V and 2 bases at J, with 15 bases between. The CDR3 coding sequence is TGTGCCAGCAGTTTATTACGCGGCGCTGGGGGCAATCAGCCCCAGCATTTT. Translated: CASSLLRGAGGNQPQHF.

This clonotype was recorded many times. This chain links TRBV12-3 or TRBV12-4 with TRBJ1-2; TRBD1 is a possible D gene (5 bases). The CDR3 totals 13 residues. V lost 5 bases and J lost 4, with 11 bases in between. CDR3 sequence (DNA): TGTGCCAGCAGTACTCCAGGGACCTATGGCTACACCTTC. It encodes CASSTPGTYGYTF.

This clonotype showed up just a few times. This chain links TRBV19 with TRBJ1-1, with 7 bases that match TRBD1. Germline V gives CDR1 LNHDA, CDR2 SQIVND (reference sequence). The V segment lost 4 bases and the J segment 7 bases; nucleotides outside the gene matches: 6. The CDR3 is made up of 13 amino acids. The CDR3 sequence: CASSNLQGIEAFF. In nucleotides, the CDR3 is TGTGCCAGTAGTAATCTACAGGGGATTGAAGCTTTCTTT.

This clonotype was observed a handful of times. V and J are TRBV13 and TRBJ2-2, with 9 bases fitting TRBD1. Germline V lookup: CDR1 PRHDT, CDR2 FYEKMQ (reference sequence). With V trimmed by 1 base and J by 0 bases, 12 bases remained unmatched. The CDR3 sequence is 20 residues long. This CDR3 reads CASSLEYPGTGPTNTGELFF. For the CDR3, the DNA is TGTGCCAGCAGCTTAGAGTACCCCGGGACAGGGCCAACGAACACCGGGGAGCTGTTTTTT.